This T cell receptor (beta chain) was observed in a study of CD8 T cells in Susac syndrome. The CDR3 has 13 amino acids. V gave up 7 bases and J gave up 2 bases; unmatched junction bases: 7. Looked up from germline, CDR1 is SQVTM and CDR2 is ANQGSEA. The sample holds a few counts of this clonotype. What it binds is unknown. The study, taken as a whole, reports: There was no clonal expansion in the CD4+ T cell repertoires of Susac syndrome.

Roughly 0.45 to 1 ug RNA was reverse transcribed with random hexamers. TCRdb reprocessed the immunoSEQ multiplex PCR reads with MiXCR, giving one entry per CDR3 protein. The sample consists of approximately 260,000 distinct CDR3 sequences, 90% to 96% of them appearing once. This TCR came from a human donor with Susac syndrome. Sample: CD4+ T cells from PBMCs. The V gene is TRBV29-1, the J gene TRBJ1-1; 7 positions agree with TRBD1. In nucleotides, the CDR3 is TGCAGCGGCACCCGGGACAGTAACACTGAAGCTTTCTTT. Translating it yields CSGTRDSNTEAFF. The entire variable domain, with the rest obtained from reference TRBV29-1 and TRBJ1-1, is as follows: SAVISQKPSRDICQRGTSLTIQCQVDSQVTMMFWYRQQPGQSLTLIATANQGSEATYESGFVIDKFPISRPNLTFSTLTVSNMSPEDSSIYLCSGTRDSNTEAFFGQGTRLTVV.